A selection of T cell receptor beta chains follows, all from one sample in a study of early T cells in non-severe SARS-CoV-2 infection. Each CDR3 protein gets one entry after TCRdb re-called the 5' RACE reads with MiXCR. Of more than 15,000 distinct CDR3 sequences listed, 4.5% to 6% are singletons. The specimen was whole blood, collected at baseline. The receptors shown here come from an adult who was a healthcare worker with PCR-confirmed SARS-CoV-2 infection or an uninfected control (not recorded which). CDR3s include the opening cysteine and the closing phenylalanine or tryptophan. A D gene is named only where the DNA matches it firmly. Size is stated for part of the rows, as once, few or many counts, or as a class when the clone is expanded.

j_call,v_call,cdr3_length,clone_size,d_call,cdr3_aa,cdr3_nt
TRBJ2-3,TRBV24-1,13,many,TRBD1,CASGTGGSDTQYF,TGTGCCAGCGGGACAGGGGGCTCAGATACGCAGTATTTT
TRBJ2-2,TRBV12-3/TRBV12-4,14,-,-,CASSPYRASGELFF,TGTGCCAGCAGTCCGTACAGGGCTTCAGGGGAGCTGTTTTTT
TRBJ1-5,TRBV19,15,many,TRBD1,CASSATGDSNQPQHF,TGTGCCAGTAGTGCGACAGGGGATAGCAATCAGCCCCAGCATTTT
TRBJ2-1,TRBV7-6,13,-,-,CASSPSHYNEQFF,TGTGCCAGCAGCCCGTCGCACTACAATGAGCAGTTCTTC
TRBJ1-4,TRBV10-1,15,many,-,CASIHLGVADEKLFF,TGCGCCAGCATTCACCTGGGGGTAGCGGATGAAAAACTGTTTTTT
TRBJ2-3,TRBV4-2,18,many,TRBD2,CASSQDRTSGGSTDTQYF,TGTGCCAGCAGCCAAGATAGGACTAGCGGGGGCAGCACAGATACGCAGTATTTT
TRBJ2-3,TRBV5-1,18,-,TRBD2,CASSLLFVGTSGTDTQYF,TGCGCCAGCAGCTTGCTTTTTGTTGGGACTAGCGGCACAGATACGCAGTATTTT
TRBJ1-1,TRBV4-3,15,few,-,CASSPLVGGNTEAFF,TGCGCCAGCAGCCCCTTAGTGGGGGGGAACACTGAAGCTTTCTTT
TRBJ1-1,TRBV19,12,many,-,CASSPRGREAFF,TGTGCCAGTAGCCCTCGGGGGAGGGAAGCTTTCTTT
TRBJ2-7,TRBV5-6,15,-,TRBD1,CASSRGAGGMYEQYF,TGTGCCAGCAGCAGAGGGGCAGGGGGCATGTACGAGCAGTACTTC
TRBJ2-7,TRBV4-1,15,medium-sized,-,CASSSLLAASYEQYF,TGCGCCAGCAGCTCCTTATTAGCCGCTTCCTACGAGCAGTACTTC
TRBJ2-1,TRBV3-1,15,few,-,CASSQDNWLHDEQFF,TGTGCCAGCAGCCAAGATAATTGGCTCCACGATGAGCAGTTCTTC
TRBJ2-1,TRBV6-1,15,many,TRBD2,CASEERGGPYNEQFF,TGTGCCAGCGAGGAGCGGGGGGGCCCTTACAATGAGCAGTTCTTC
TRBJ1-6,TRBV9,16,many,TRBD1,CASTVGQGAYNSPLHF,TGTGCCAGCACCGTCGGACAGGGAGCCTATAATTCACCCCTCCACTTT
TRBJ1-1,TRBV12-3/TRBV12-4,14,many,TRBD1,CASSLDRTSIEAFF,TGTGCCAGCAGTTTGGACAGGACTAGCATTGAAGCTTTCTTT
TRBJ1-2,TRBV7-9,15,many,-,CASSLGGKRGYGYTF,TGTGCCAGCTCATTGGGGGGAAAACGGGGCTATGGCTACACCTTC
TRBJ2-3,TRBV7-2,13,many,TRBD2,CASSRGGVEEKYF,TGTGCCAGCAGCCGTGGGGGGGTAGAGGAAAAGTATTTT
TRBJ1-6,TRBV12-3/TRBV12-4,14,few,TRBD1,CASSGTGLNSPLHF,TGTGCCAGCTCGGGGACAGGCCTCAATTCACCCCTCCACTTT
TRBJ2-3,TRBV7-8,16,many,TRBD2,CASSPIRTRGTDTQYF,TGTGCCAGCAGCCCGATCCGGACTAGAGGGACAGATACGCAGTATTTT
TRBJ2-1,TRBV2,14,-,-,CASSEPIFLNEQFF,TGTGCCAGCAGTGAACCCATCTTTCTCAATGAGCAGTTCTTC
TRBJ2-7,TRBV19,13,many,-,CASKGIGAYEQYF,TGTGCCAGTAAAGGGATAGGGGCCTACGAGCAGTACTTC
TRBJ1-6,TRBV6-1,14,medium-sized,TRBD1,CASLPGQGGSPLHF,TGTGCCAGCTTACCGGGACAGGGGGGTTCACCCCTCCACTTT
TRBJ2-4,TRBV7-2,14,-,-,CASAMAGAKNIQYF,TGTGCCAGCGCTATGGCGGGGGCCAAAAACATTCAGTACTTC
TRBJ1-5,TRBV20-1,14,many,-,CSAPGAGSEQPQHF,TGCAGTGCCCCCGGGGCAGGGAGTGAACAGCCCCAGCATTTT
TRBJ2-1,TRBV4-3,16,many,-,CASSQDPGNLVNEQFF,TGCGCCAGCAGCCAAGATCCCGGCAATCTCGTCAATGAGCAGTTCTTC
TRBJ1-1,TRBV13,16,many,-,CASSLRFGRSYTEAFF,TGTGCCAGCAGCTTAAGGTTTGGCAGATCTTACACTGAAGCTTTCTTT
TRBJ1-1,TRBV6-1,16,-,-,CASSERSHENPGKAFF,TGTGCCAGCAGTGAACGAAGCCACGAAAATCCAGGGAAAGCTTTCTTT
TRBJ2-7,TRBV18,14,many,-,CASSPLTDSPGEYF,TGTGCCAGCTCACCACTAACTGACAGTCCGGGGGAGTACTTC
TRBJ2-2,TRBV19,18,many,-,CASNLRSRPALGTGELFF,TGTGCCAGTAATTTGAGGTCCCGGCCTGCTTTGGGCACCGGGGAGCTGTTTTTT
TRBJ2-3,TRBV20-1,14,few,-,CSAGGVPGTDTQYF,TGCAGTGCCGGCGGGGTACCCGGAACAGATACGCAGTATTTT
TRBJ1-1,TRBV14,15,many,-,CASSQAGALNTEAFF,TGTGCCAGCAGCCAAGCTGGAGCCCTGAACACTGAAGCTTTCTTT
TRBJ1-5,TRBV19,16,few,TRBD1,CASSILMGQGNQPQHF,TGTGCCAGTAGTATATTGATGGGACAGGGTAATCAGCCCCAGCATTTT
TRBJ1-1,TRBV7-2,13,many,-,CASSSNGGPEAFF,TGTGCCAGCAGCTCGAACGGTGGGCCGGAAGCTTTCTTT
TRBJ2-7,TRBV7-8,15,-,-,CASSLEDGSSYEQYF,TGTGCCAGCAGCTTAGAGGACGGAAGCTCCTACGAGCAGTACTTC
TRBJ1-1,TRBV18,17,-,TRBD1,CASSYDDLGTVFTEAFF,TGTGCCAGCTCGTACGATGATTTAGGGACAGTCTTCACTGAAGCTTTCTTT
TRBJ2-1,TRBV5-1,15,-,-,CASSLAGTANNEQFF,TGCGCCAGCAGCTTGGCCGGGACGGCCAACAATGAGCAGTTCTTC
TRBJ1-5,TRBV6-2/TRBV6-3,14,many,-,CASAAGMGNQPQHF,TGTGCCAGCGCGGCGGGAATGGGCAATCAGCCCCAGCATTTT
TRBJ2-6,TRBV11-2,15,medium-sized,-,CASSPLNSGANVLTF,TGTGCCAGCAGCCCTTTAAACTCTGGGGCCAACGTCCTGACTTTC
TRBJ1-1,TRBV12-3/TRBV12-4,13,many,-,CASSLLGRTEAFF,TGTGCCAGCAGTTTACTGGGGAGGACTGAAGCTTTCTTT
TRBJ1-6,TRBV5-1,17,many,TRBD1,CASSLGTGSSYNSPLHF,TGCGCCAGCAGCTTGGGGACAGGGAGCTCCTATAATTCACCCCTCCACTTT
TRBJ1-1,TRBV12-3/TRBV12-4,13,-,-,CASLTLSGTEAFF,TGTGCCAGCCTAACCCTGAGCGGGACTGAAGCTTTCTTT
TRBJ2-3,TRBV12-3/TRBV12-4,18,many,TRBD2,CASSLRMTSGGATDTQYF,TGTGCCAGCAGCTTACGAATGACTAGCGGGGGAGCCACAGATACGCAGTATTTT
TRBJ2-7,TRBV7-6,15,many,-,CASSRVTDHLYEQYF,TGTGCCAGCAGCCGAGTGACAGACCATCTCTACGAGCAGTACTTC
TRBJ1-1,TRBV12-3/TRBV12-4,13,many,-,CASSLLGSTEAFF,TGTGCCAGCAGTTTATTAGGGTCCACTGAAGCTTTCTTT
TRBJ2-1,TRBV4-2,16,medium-sized,-,CASSQDSGGGIDEQFF,TGTGCCAGCAGCCAAGATTCGGGGGGCGGTATCGATGAGCAGTTCTTC
TRBJ2-1,TRBV10-3,14,many,TRBD2,CAISTSGGDNEQFF,TGTGCCATCAGCACTAGCGGGGGGGACAATGAGCAGTTCTTC
TRBJ2-1,TRBV29-1,12,-,-,CSVGDTTRDQFF,TGCAGCGTTGGGGACACTACCAGGGACCAGTTCTTC
TRBJ2-1,TRBV24-1,13,few,-,CATSASQGSAQFF,TGTGCCACCAGTGCTTCACAGGGATCGGCGCAGTTCTTC
TRBJ1-1,TRBV19,15,few,-,CASSTPLQGSTEAFF,TGTGCCAGTAGTACTCCTTTACAGGGTTCCACTGAAGCTTTCTTT
TRBJ2-1,TRBV5-4,15,-,-,CASSLGQSLYNEQFF,TGTGCCAGCAGCTTAGGGCAAAGCCTCTACAATGAGCAGTTCTTC
TRBJ2-1,TRBV4-2,16,many,TRBD2,CASSQETGGDKNEQFF,TGTGCCAGCAGCCAAGAGACGGGGGGTGATAAGAATGAGCAGTTCTTC
TRBJ2-7,TRBV3-1,15,-,-,CASSQVPGGPMEQYF,TGTGCCAGCAGCCAAGTCCCGGGGGGCCCTATGGAGCAGTACTTC
TRBJ1-1,TRBV19,11,medium-sized,-,CASSRGPEAFF,TGTGCCAGTAGTAGGGGCCCTGAAGCTTTCTTT